The present entry profiles one T cell receptor beta chain with its context. The antigen remains unidentified. The sample is drawn from a study of T cell responses to AZD1222 COVID-19 vaccine. Study at large: The analysis combined second doses at about 4 or about 12 weeks. Broader study findings: Baseline serostatus was positive in only a handful of AZD1222 recipients. Clonal diversity was possibly underestimated, and white British individuals and females predominated among donors.

Sequencing used immunoSEQ multiplex PCR; TCRdb keeps in-frame clones, though not all of them. The sample has around 100,000 clones; approximately 83% are singletons. V trimming: 10 bases; J trimming: 4 bases; junction bases outside the gene matches: 13. This CDR3 is built from 15 residues. Germline V gives CDR1 MDHEN, CDR2 SYDVKM. V gene TRBV28 combines with J gene TRBJ1-2; 9 bases align to TRBD1. Here the sequenced sample was peripheral blood, taken on day 0 of AZD1222 vaccination. This TCR was recovered from an adult in good health. CDR3 sequence reads: CATTTGTGSIYGYTF. The CDR3 region has the DNA TGTGCCACCACTACCGGGACAGGGTCCATCTATGGCTACACCTTC.